This T cell receptor beta chain was sequenced in a study of response to subunit inactivated influenza vaccine. TCRdb fed the RT-PCR reads into MiXCR, producing one record per CDR3 protein. Here the sample spans 500,000 to 650,000 distinct CDR3 sequences, 7.6% being singletons. This CDR3 spans 14 amino acids. V lost 4 bases to trimming and J lost 4 bases, with 14 bases between them. Germline-derived CDR1 and CDR2 are SGHRS and YFSETQ. This chain links TRBV5-1 with TRBJ2-5; the D gene is possibly TRBD1 (6 bases). This TCR was recovered from a man between 50 and 75 years old who received an inactivated influenza vaccine. The sequences come from PBMCs from blood, collected about 23 months after vaccination. The CDR3 nucleotides are TGCGCCAGCAGCAACCCACAGGGTGGAGAGACCCAGTACTTC. Translating gives CASSNPQGGETQYF.